One TCR beta chain is described in this entry. This sample is drawn from a study of blood T cell repertoires in COVID-19. Study details: PBMCs, B-cell-depleted T cells, or T cells were the source of the cDNA or gDNA that made up the material.

Grouping used clinical history reported by participants in a survey and questionnaire. The table came from immunoSEQ multiplex PCR; TCRdb's copy has only in-frame clones and leaves some out. The repertoire holds 160,000 or so clones, with 84% as singletons. Sequenced material: PBMCs or T cells enriched from blood (not recorded which). This sequence originates from a man aged 50-59 years who had recovered from COVID-19.

Written as DNA, the CDR3 is TGCGCCAGCAGTGAGAACAGGGCCACTGAAGCTTTCTTT. Translation: CASSENRATEAFF. The gene calls are TRBV10-1 and TRBJ1-1, with D possibly TRBD1 on 6 matching bases. CDR3 size: 13 residues. The germline gives CDR1 WNHNN, CDR2 SYGVQD (reference sequence). Deletions cut 2 bases from V and 4 bases from J, with 8 bases between.